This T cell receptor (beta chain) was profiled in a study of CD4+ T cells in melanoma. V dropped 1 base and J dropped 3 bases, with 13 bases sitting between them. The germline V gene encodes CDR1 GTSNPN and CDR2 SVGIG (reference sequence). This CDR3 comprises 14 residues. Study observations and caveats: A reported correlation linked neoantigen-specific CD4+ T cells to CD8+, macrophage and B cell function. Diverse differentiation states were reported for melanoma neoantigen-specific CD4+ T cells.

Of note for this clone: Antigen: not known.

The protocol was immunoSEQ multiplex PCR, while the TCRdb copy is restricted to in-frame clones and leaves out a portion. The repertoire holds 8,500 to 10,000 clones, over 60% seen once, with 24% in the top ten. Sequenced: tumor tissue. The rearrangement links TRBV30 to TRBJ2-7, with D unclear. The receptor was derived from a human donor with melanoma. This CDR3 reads CAWSAGGLSYEQYF. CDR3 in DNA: TGTGCCTGGAGTGCCGGTGGGCTGAGCTACGAGCAGTACTTC.